A selection of T cell receptor beta chains follows, all from one sample in a study of T-cell reconstitution after alpha-beta-depleted transplantation in children. TCRdb recomputed calls from the PCR reads with MiXCR, one row per CDR3 protein. The table lists about 420,000 distinct CDR3 sequences, around 15% of them singletons. Sequenced here: PBMCs, mostly from graft donor cells, sampled 360 days after TCRalphabeta/CD19-depleted stem cell transplant. These receptors all come from a boy under two years old who had a stem cell transplant for Wiskott-Aldrich syndrome, so the T cells may come from the graft donor. CDR3s include the opening cysteine and the closing phenylalanine or tryptophan. The D gene is left open where the match is weak. Only some rows state a clone size, as once, few, many or a class for expanded clones.

>TRBJ2-5|TRBV24-1|-|-|14
CATSDPPGGETQYF
TGTGCCACCAGTGACCCGCCCGGGGGAGAGACCCAGTACTTC
>TRBJ2-5|TRBV5-1|few|TRBD1|15
CASSLGKDRAETQYF
TGCGCCAGCAGCTTGGGCAAAGACAGGGCTGAGACCCAGTACTTC
>TRBJ2-7|TRBV28|-|-|14
CASSYLAPGGEQYF
TGTGCCAGCTCCTACCTCGCCCCCGGAGGTGAGCAGTACTTC
>TRBJ2-7|TRBV7-2|-|TRBD1|14
CASSRLGGAYEQYF
TGTGCCAGCAGTCGTCTAGGGGGCGCCTACGAGCAGTACTTC
>TRBJ2-6|TRBV5-6|few|TRBD1|17
CASTRTGKYSGANVLTF
TGTGCCAGCACCCGGACAGGGAAGTACTCTGGGGCCAACGTCCTGACTTTC
>TRBJ2-7|TRBV3-1|few|TRBD2|15
CASRASGRGSYEQYF
TGTGCCAGCAGGGCTAGCGGGAGAGGGTCCTACGAGCAGTACTTC
>TRBJ1-4|TRBV12-3/TRBV12-4|-|-|14
CASNQGRANEKLFF
TGTGCCAGCAACCAAGGGAGGGCTAATGAAAAACTGTTTTTT
>TRBJ2-2|TRBV12-3/TRBV12-4|-|TRBD1|16
CASSSPGTVNTGELFF
TGTGCCAGCAGTTCCCCCGGGACAGTGAACACCGGGGAGCTGTTTTTT
>TRBJ2-1|TRBV12-3/TRBV12-4|many|-|14
CASSLLAAYNEQFF
TGTGCCAGCAGTTTACTAGCTGCCTACAATGAGCAGTTCTTC
>TRBJ2-7|TRBV12-3/TRBV12-4|-|-|14
CASSPGTRRYEQYF
TGTGCCAGCAGCCCCGGGACAAGGCGATACGAGCAGTACTTC
>TRBJ2-3|TRBV11-2|-|TRBD2|15
CASSPLAGGPSAQYF
TGTGCCAGCAGCCCACTAGCGGGGGGGCCGTCAGCGCAGTATTTT
>TRBJ2-1|TRBV20-1|-|-|13
CSAAGQSYNEQFF
TGCAGTGCTGCGGGACAGTCGTACAATGAGCAGTTCTTC
>TRBJ2-3|TRBV12-3/TRBV12-4|-|TRBD2|18
CASSFISGTSGFTDTQYF
TGTGCCAGCAGCTTCATCTCCGGGACTAGCGGATTCACAGATACGCAGTATTTT
>TRBJ2-4|TRBV5-1|-|TRBD2|15
CASSLAKTSGNIQYF
TGCGCCAGCAGCTTGGCCAAGACTAGCGGAAACATTCAGTACTTC
>TRBJ2-1|TRBV12-3/TRBV12-4|-|-|14
CASTLMTGAGEQFF
TGTGCCAGCACCCTGATGACCGGGGCGGGGGAGCAGTTCTTC
>TRBJ2-7|TRBV5-1|many|TRBD1|15
CASSSGWDRPYEQYF
TGCGCCAGCAGCTCTGGGTGGGACAGGCCCTACGAGCAGTACTTC
>TRBJ1-1|TRBV10-3|-|-|16
CAISESKRVPLTEAFF
TGTGCCATCAGTGAGTCAAAGAGGGTCCCTCTCACTGAAGCTTTCTTT
>TRBJ2-1|TRBV10-2|-|-|16
CASRRPGVSSYNEQFF
TGCGCCAGCAGGAGACCAGGGGTAAGCTCCTACAATGAGCAGTTCTTC
>TRBJ1-6|TRBV7-2|-|-|15
CASSLVRGNNSPLHF
TGTGCCAGCAGCTTAGTTAGGGGAAATAATTCACCCCTCCACTTT
>TRBJ1-5|TRBV2|few|-|15
CASSVQGPWDQPQHF
TGTGCCAGCAGTGTCCAGGGTCCCTGGGATCAGCCCCAGCATTTT
>TRBJ2-5|TRBV10-3|-|-|12
CAPCGVEETQYF
TGTGCCCCCTGCGGCGTCGAAGAGACCCAGTACTTC
>TRBJ2-7|TRBV2|-|-|14
CASSAPPGAYEQYF
TGTGCCAGCAGTGCGCCCCCAGGCGCCTACGAGCAGTACTTC
>TRBJ2-2|TRBV12-3/TRBV12-4|-|-|14
CASSPGRDTGELFF
TGTGCCAGCAGTCCGGGGCGGGACACCGGGGAGCTGTTTTTT
>TRBJ1-5|TRBV12-3/TRBV12-4|-|-|15
CASSLIGNGNQPQHF
TGTGCCAGCAGTTTGATAGGGAACGGCAATCAGCCCCAGCATTTT
>TRBJ2-5|TRBV29-1|few|TRBD1|13
CSVYGQGQETQYF
TGCAGCGTCTATGGACAGGGACAAGAGACCCAGTACTTC
>TRBJ2-1|TRBV20-1|few|TRBD2|16
CSARNPSGRDQETQFF
TGCAGTGCTAGAAATCCGAGCGGGAGGGACCAAGAGACCCAGTTCTTC
>TRBJ2-1|TRBV12-3/TRBV12-4|-|-|13
CASSSGANNEQFF
TGTGCCAGCAGTTCAGGGGCGAACAATGAGCAGTTCTTC
>TRBJ2-5|TRBV24-1|-|TRBD1|16
CATSDPRTGAQETQYF
TGTGCCACCAGTGATCCCCGGACAGGGGCACAAGAGACCCAGTACTTC
>TRBJ2-1|TRBV20-1|few|-|11
CSLGGYNEQFF
TGCAGTTTGGGAGGTTACAATGAGCAGTTCTTC